This T cell receptor (beta chain) is drawn from a study of tissue T cells after allogeneic stem cell transplantation. Sequencing used immunoSEQ multiplex PCR; TCRdb keeps in-frame clones, though not all of them. Among approximately 2,200 clones listed, approximately 64% were seen once. As concerns this clone: The antigen is unknown. Each gene name is a mouse one.

Stated time point: mouse harvest day 7 after allogeneic transplant. The graft held 10^6 splenic CD5+ T cells and 10^7 T-cell-depleted bone marrow cells. B6 (H2b) cells into BALB/c (H2d) mice; tissues taken at day 7 or 14. General study findings and limits: Which tissue TCRs were alloreactive or antigen-specific was not determined. Some clones might be persisting host cells. TCR repertoires tracked anatomic similarity, regardless of disease or transplant status.

The sequenced sample was spleen. The sequence derives from a female BALB/c mouse given C57BL/6 T cells with graft-versus-host disease after an allogeneic hematopoietic cell transplant.

The part of the CDR3 DNA that was read is TGTGCCAGCAGTCTGTACAGAGGGGCCGTCTCCTATGAACAGTAC. As protein: CASSLYRGAVSYEQY. The entire CDR3 reads CASSLYRGAVSYEQYF. The rearrangement joins TRBV24 to TRBJ2-7; D might be TRBD1 or TRBD2, each matching 5 bases. With the read ending 1 residue before the CDR3 end, the germline J gene is used to fill in that end. The CDR3 is made up of 16 amino acids. Germline assignment: CDR1 KGHTA and CDR2 FRNEEI. V lost 0 bases to trimming and J lost 0 bases, with 12 bases between them.